This T cell receptor (beta chain) came from a study of T cell responses to AZD1222 COVID-19 vaccine. Study-level points and caveats: White British donors predominated, females outnumbered males, and clonal diversity was possibly underestimated. The breadth and depth of Spike-specific TCRs increased once two AZD1222 doses had been given. Spike-wide coverage was observed for vaccine-associated CD4 TCRs, with dominant responses at 160-218 and 743-854. After the peak T cell response, and only then, were repertoires sampled.

Assay used: immunoSEQ multiplex PCR; TCRdb lists only in-frame clones, some missing. The table lists around 210,000 clones, around 94% of them singletons. Germline V gene sequence: CDR1 GTSNPN, CDR2 SVGIG (reference sequence). The V segment lost 2 bases and the J segment 2 bases; nucleotides outside the gene matches: 3. The CDR3 is 15 residues long. As concerns this clone: Its specificity is unknown.

The sequences come from peripheral blood, collected 28 days after the second dose of the MenACWY control vaccine. This TCR derives from an adult who received the MenACWY meningococcal vaccine as a control. This chain links TRBV30 with TRBJ2-7; 13 bases are a match to TRBD2. The CDR3 loop reads CAWSTTSGRAYEQYF. The DNA of the CDR3 is TGTGCCTGGAGTACTACTAGCGGGAGGGCCTACGAGCAGTACTTC.